A single sample is the source of the 9 T cell receptor beta chains below, sequenced in a study of T cell responses to AZD1222 COVID-19 vaccine. TCRdb's table, derived via immunoSEQ multiplex PCR, lists solely in-frame clones and lacks some. The data contain 100,000 to 150,000 clones, around 86% of them singletons. The sequenced sample was peripheral blood, obtained on day 0 of AZD1222 vaccination. The receptors here all came from an adult in good health.

The V gene is TRBV13, the J gene TRBJ1-6; D call uncertain. Trimming left V 6 bases short and J 0 bases short, with 9 bases between. This CDR3 comprises 15 residues. Per germline, CDR1 PRHDT and CDR2 FYEKMQ (reference sequence). CDR3 sequence: CASSKRSSYNSPLHF. The CDR3 nucleotides are TGTGCCAGCAGTAAGAGGAGCTCCTATAATTCACCCCTCCACTTT.

The V gene is TRBV19, the J gene TRBJ2-3; 10 nucleotides agree with TRBD2. The CDR3 contains 20 residues. Trimming removed 7 bases from V and 0 bases from J; junction bases left unmatched: 19. Germline loops: CDR1 LNHDA, CDR2 SQIVND (reference sequence). DNA for the CDR3: TGTGCCAGTACTAAGATGTATGGACTAGCGGCGCCGTCGAGCACAGATACGCAGTATTTT. Residues: CASTKMYGLAAPSSTDTQYF. Drawing the rest from reference TRBV19 and TRBJ2-3, the complete variable domain is DGGITQSPKYLFRKEGQNVTLSCEQNLNHDAMYWYRQDPGQGLRLIYYSQIVNDFQKGDIAEGYSVSREKKESFPLTVTSAQKNPTAFYLCASTKMYGLAAPSSTDTQYFGPGTRLTVL.

This chain links TRBV5-1 with TRBJ2-2; 11 positions match TRBD1. Germline V gives CDR1 SGHRS, CDR2 YFSETQ. The CDR3 extends over 15 amino acids. Trimming cost V 4 bases and J 7 bases; bases outside gene matches: 6. The CDR3 here is CASSMDRGQGGELFF. In nucleotides, the CDR3 is TGCGCCAGCAGCATGGACAGGGGGCAAGGCGGGGAGCTGTTTTTT.

This clone turned up a few times. The chain couples TRBV7-9 to TRBJ1-1; D is perhaps TRBD1 (5 bases). Trimming removed 8 bases from V and 0 bases from J, with 19 bases in between. Germline V gives CDR1 SEHNR, CDR2 FQNEAQ (reference sequence). The CDR3 runs to 16 residues. This CDR3 reads CASAPAQGFMNTEAFF. The CDR3 region has the DNA TGTGCCAGCGCCCCCGCCCAGGGCTTCATGAACACTGAAGCTTTCTTT.

The chain uses TRBV5-8 and TRBJ1-5; no definite D call. Per germline, CDR1 SGHTS and CDR2 YDEGEE. The ends were cut back, 4 bases at V and 7 bases at J, with 15 bases in the middle. The CDR3 is 14 amino acids. In DNA, the CDR3 is TGTGCCAGCAGCAACTGGGTTGGGGAGCAGCCCCAGCATTTT. Amino acid sequence: CASSNWVGEQPQHF.

This sequence joins TRBV6-5 and TRBJ2-5, with D unclear. This CDR3 is built from 15 residues. Trimming left V 5 bases short and J 1 base short, with 14 bases between. CDR1 and CDR2 from the germline V gene are MNHEY and SVGAGI. CDR3 DNA: TGTGCCAGCAGTCCTGGACGTGCAGTCCAAGAGACCCAGTACTTC. This codes for CASSPGRAVQETQYF.

The chain links TRBV30 to TRBJ2-5, with TRBD1 identical over 7 bases. There are 14 residues in the CDR3. The V gene end was trimmed by 3 bases and the J gene end by 2 bases; junction bases not matched to a gene: 6. Germline loops: CDR1 GTSNPN, CDR2 SVGIG (reference sequence). The CDR3 is CAWRKRGQQETQYF. The DNA of the CDR3 is TGTGCCTGGAGGAAGAGGGGACAGCAAGAGACCCAGTACTTC.

This chain links TRBV18 with TRBJ1-2; D call uncertain. Germline CDR1 reads KGHSH; CDR2 reads LQKENI. V lost 6 bases, J lost 3 bases, and 5 bases lay in between. The CDR3 runs to 11 residues. The CDR3 spells CASSWDYGYTF. In DNA, the CDR3 is TGTGCCAGCTCTTGGGACTATGGCTACACCTTC.

The J gene is TRBJ1-6, the V gene TRBV27; D is possibly TRBD1 (5 bases). The CDR3 sequence is 15 residues long. Germline CDR1 and CDR2: MNHEY and SMNVEV (reference sequence). The V end lost 8 bases, the J end lost 8 bases, and 19 bases lay between the germline ends. The CDR3 region is CASHRGEGFYSPLHF. Written as DNA, the CDR3 is TGTGCCAGCCACCGAGGGGAGGGGTTTTATTCACCCCTCCACTTT.